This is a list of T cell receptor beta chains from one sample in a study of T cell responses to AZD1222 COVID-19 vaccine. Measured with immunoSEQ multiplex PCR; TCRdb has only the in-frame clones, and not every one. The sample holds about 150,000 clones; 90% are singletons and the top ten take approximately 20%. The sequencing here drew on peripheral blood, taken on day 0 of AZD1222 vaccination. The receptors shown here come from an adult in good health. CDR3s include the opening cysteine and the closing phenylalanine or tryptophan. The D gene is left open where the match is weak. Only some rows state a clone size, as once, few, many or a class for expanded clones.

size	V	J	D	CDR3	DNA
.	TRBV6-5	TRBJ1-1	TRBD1	CASTLDRDMNTEAFF	TGTGCCAGCACTCTGGACAGGGACATGAACACTGAAGCTTTCTTT
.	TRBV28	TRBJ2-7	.	CASSSAQGSLRYEQYF	TGTGCCAGCAGTTCAGCCCAGGGCTCCCTAAGGTACGAGCAGTACTTC
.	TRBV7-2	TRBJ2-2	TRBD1	CASSSEQGELGELFF	TGTGCCAGCAGCTCGGAACAGGGGGAGTTGGGGGAGCTGTTTTTT
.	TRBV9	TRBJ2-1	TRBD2	CASSPLGRGVTYNEQFF	TGTGCCAGCAGCCCTCTGGGGCGGGGGGTTACCTACAATGAGCAGTTCTTC
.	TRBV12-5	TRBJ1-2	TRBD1	CASGLGQVGGGYTF	TGTGCTAGTGGGCTGGGACAGGTCGGGGGCGGCTACACCTTC
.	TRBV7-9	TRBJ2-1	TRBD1	CASLGDRVRLEDSNEQFF	TGTGCCAGCCTTGGGGACAGGGTTCGTCTGGAGGATTCCAATGAGCAGTTCTTC
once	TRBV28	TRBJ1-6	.	CATKLGWHGDNSPLHF	TGTGCCACCAAGCTAGGGTGGCACGGGGACAATTCACCCCTCCACTTT
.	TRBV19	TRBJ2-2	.	CASSTVRNTGELFF	TGTGCCAGTAGTACCGTCAGGAACACCGGGGAGCTGTTTTTT
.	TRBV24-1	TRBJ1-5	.	CATSVGVNQPQHF	TGTGCCACCAGTGTGGGGGTCAATCAGCCCCAGCATTTT
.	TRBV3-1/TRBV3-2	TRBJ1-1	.	CASSQDGGNGVDTEAFF	TGTGCCAGCAGCCAAGATGGGGGAAATGGTGTAGACACTGAAGCTTTCTTT
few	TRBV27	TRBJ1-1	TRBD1	CASSPQGAHTEAFF	TGTGCCAGCAGTCCACAGGGGGCGCACACTGAAGCTTTCTTT
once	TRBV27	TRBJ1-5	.	CASSSNPHAISNQPQHF	TGTGCCAGCAGTTCAAACCCCCACGCGATTAGCAATCAGCCCCAGCATTTT
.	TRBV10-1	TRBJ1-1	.	CASSESRGKKAAFF	TGCGCCAGCAGTGAGAGCAGGGGTAAGAAGGCGGCTTTCTTT
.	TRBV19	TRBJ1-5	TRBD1	CASTARTGGFNQPQHF	TGTGCCAGTACCGCCCGCACAGGGGGTTTCAATCAGCCCCAGCATTTT
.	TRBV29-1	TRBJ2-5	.	CSERLGETQYF	TGCAGCGAACGGCTTGGGGAGACCCAGTACTTC
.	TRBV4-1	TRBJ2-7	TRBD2	CASGRGSTSYEQYF	TGCGCCAGCGGGAGGGGCTCAACTTCCTACGAGCAGTACTTC
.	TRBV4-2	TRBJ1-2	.	CASSQGQDPGYGYTF	TGTGCCAGCAGCCAAGGACAGGACCCGGGCTATGGCTACACCTTC